This T cell receptor (beta chain) was observed in a study of blood T cell repertoires in COVID-19. The CDR3 runs to 13 residues. V shed 9 bases and J shed 6 bases, with 17 bases lying between them. Germline values: CDR1 LNHDA, CDR2 SQIVND (reference sequence). Profiling relied on immunoSEQ multiplex PCR, and the TCRdb table lists in-frame clones only, not all of them. The table has 150,000 to 200,000 clones, about nine tenths seen once. This clone was detected only a few times. The J gene is TRBJ1-2, the V gene TRBV19; D not certain. The TCR was taken from a man in his 70s with active or convalescent COVID-19. The sample comprised peripheral blood. The CDR3 spells CASAMFGADGYTF. The CDR3 coding sequence is TGTGCCAGCGCCATGTTCGGCGCGGATGGCTACACCTTC.